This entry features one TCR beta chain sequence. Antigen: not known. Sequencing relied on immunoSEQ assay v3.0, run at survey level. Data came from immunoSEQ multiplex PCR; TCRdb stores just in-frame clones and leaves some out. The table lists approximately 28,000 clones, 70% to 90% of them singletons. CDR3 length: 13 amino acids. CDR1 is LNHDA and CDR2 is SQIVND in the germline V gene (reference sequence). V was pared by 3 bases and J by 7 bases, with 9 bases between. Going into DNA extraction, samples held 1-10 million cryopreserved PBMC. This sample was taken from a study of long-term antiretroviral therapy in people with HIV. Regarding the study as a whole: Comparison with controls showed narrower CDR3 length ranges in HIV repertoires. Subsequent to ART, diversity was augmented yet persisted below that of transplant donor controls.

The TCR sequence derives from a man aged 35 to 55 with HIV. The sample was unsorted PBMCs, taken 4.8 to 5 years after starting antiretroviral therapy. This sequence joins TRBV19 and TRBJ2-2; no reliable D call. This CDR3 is CASSIWGDGELFF. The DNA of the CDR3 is TGTGCCAGTAGTATCTGGGGTGACGGGGAGCTGTTTTTT.